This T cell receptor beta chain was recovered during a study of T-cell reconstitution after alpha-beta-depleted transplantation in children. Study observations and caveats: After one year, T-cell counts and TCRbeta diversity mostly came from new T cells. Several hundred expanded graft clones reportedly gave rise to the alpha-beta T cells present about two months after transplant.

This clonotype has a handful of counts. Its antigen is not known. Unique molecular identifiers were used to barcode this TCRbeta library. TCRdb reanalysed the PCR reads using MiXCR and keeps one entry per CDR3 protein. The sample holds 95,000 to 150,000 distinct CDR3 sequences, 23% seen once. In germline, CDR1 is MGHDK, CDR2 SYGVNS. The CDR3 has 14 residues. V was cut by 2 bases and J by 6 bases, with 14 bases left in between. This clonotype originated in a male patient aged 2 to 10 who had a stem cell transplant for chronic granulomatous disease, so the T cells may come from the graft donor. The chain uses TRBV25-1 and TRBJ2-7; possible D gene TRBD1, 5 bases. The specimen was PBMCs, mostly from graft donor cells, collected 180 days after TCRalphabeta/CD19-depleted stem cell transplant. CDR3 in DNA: TGTGCCAGCAGTGAACGGTACCAGGGCGGCGAGCAGTACTTC. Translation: CASSERYQGGEQYF.